This note documents a single T cell receptor beta chain sequence. The treatment was: about 20 received Ad26.COV2.S at low or high dose, single or two shots; 5 received placebo; per-sample allocation not given. The investigators took samples on day 63 after the first vaccine or placebo injection. Trimming removed 3 bases from V and 4 bases from J; junction bases left unmatched: 6. The CDR3 consists of 14 residues. Germline lookup yields CDR1 SGHTA and CDR2 FQGNSA. The assay was immunoSEQ multiplex PCR, and TCRdb's table has in-frame clones only and misses some. The sample has about 420,000 clones; 88% are singletons. The entry originates in a study of Ad26.COV2.S vaccination and SARS-CoV-2 variants.

This receptor was obtained from a person between 18 and 60 years old who received the Ad26.COV2.S COVID-19 vaccine or a placebo. The chain employs TRBV7-2 and TRBJ2-7, with TRBD2 matching over 7 bases. The sequenced sample was peripheral blood, obtained in a trial of Ad26.COV2.S vaccine versus placebo. The chain's CDR3 is CASSFKRGAYEQYF. CDR3 nucleotide sequence: TGTGCCAGCAGCTTTAAGCGGGGCGCTTACGAGCAGTACTTC.